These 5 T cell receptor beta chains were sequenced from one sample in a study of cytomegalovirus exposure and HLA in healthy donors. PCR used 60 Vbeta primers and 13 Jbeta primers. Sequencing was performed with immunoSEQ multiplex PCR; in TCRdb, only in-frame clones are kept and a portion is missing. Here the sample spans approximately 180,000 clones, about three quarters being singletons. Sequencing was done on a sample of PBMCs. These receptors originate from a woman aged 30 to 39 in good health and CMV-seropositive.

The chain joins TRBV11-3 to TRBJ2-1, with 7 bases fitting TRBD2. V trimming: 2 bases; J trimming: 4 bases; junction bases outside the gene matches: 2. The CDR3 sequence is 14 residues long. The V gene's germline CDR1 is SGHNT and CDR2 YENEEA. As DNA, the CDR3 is TGTGCCAGCAGCTTAAGGGGAGGGTACAATGAGCAGTTCTTC. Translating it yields CASSLRGGYNEQFF.

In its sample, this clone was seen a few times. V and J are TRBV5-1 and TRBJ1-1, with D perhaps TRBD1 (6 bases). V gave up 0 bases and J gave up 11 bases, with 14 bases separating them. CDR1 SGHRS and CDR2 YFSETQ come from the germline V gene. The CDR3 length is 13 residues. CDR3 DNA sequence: TGCGCCAGCAGCTTGGACCAGGGGAGGGGGGCTTTCTTT. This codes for CASSLDQGRGAFF.

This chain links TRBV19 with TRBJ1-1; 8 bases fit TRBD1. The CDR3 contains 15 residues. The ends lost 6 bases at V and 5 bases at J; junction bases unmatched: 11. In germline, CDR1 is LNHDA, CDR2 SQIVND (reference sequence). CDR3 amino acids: CASRLLWTGRTEAFF. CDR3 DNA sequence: TGTGCCAGTAGGTTACTTTGGACAGGGAGAACTGAAGCTTTCTTT.

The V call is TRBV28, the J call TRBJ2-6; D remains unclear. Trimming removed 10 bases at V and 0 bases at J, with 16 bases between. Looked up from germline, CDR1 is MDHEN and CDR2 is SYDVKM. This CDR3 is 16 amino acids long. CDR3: CATRWQATSGANVLTF. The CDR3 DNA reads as TGTGCCACCCGCTGGCAGGCCACCTCTGGGGCCAACGTCCTGACTTTC.

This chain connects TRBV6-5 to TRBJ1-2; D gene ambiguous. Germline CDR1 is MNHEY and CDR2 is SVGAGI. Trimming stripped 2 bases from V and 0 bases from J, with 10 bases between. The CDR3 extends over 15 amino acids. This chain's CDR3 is CASSYDYRSNYGYTF. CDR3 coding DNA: TGTGCCAGCAGTTACGACTACAGATCTAACTATGGCTACACCTTC.